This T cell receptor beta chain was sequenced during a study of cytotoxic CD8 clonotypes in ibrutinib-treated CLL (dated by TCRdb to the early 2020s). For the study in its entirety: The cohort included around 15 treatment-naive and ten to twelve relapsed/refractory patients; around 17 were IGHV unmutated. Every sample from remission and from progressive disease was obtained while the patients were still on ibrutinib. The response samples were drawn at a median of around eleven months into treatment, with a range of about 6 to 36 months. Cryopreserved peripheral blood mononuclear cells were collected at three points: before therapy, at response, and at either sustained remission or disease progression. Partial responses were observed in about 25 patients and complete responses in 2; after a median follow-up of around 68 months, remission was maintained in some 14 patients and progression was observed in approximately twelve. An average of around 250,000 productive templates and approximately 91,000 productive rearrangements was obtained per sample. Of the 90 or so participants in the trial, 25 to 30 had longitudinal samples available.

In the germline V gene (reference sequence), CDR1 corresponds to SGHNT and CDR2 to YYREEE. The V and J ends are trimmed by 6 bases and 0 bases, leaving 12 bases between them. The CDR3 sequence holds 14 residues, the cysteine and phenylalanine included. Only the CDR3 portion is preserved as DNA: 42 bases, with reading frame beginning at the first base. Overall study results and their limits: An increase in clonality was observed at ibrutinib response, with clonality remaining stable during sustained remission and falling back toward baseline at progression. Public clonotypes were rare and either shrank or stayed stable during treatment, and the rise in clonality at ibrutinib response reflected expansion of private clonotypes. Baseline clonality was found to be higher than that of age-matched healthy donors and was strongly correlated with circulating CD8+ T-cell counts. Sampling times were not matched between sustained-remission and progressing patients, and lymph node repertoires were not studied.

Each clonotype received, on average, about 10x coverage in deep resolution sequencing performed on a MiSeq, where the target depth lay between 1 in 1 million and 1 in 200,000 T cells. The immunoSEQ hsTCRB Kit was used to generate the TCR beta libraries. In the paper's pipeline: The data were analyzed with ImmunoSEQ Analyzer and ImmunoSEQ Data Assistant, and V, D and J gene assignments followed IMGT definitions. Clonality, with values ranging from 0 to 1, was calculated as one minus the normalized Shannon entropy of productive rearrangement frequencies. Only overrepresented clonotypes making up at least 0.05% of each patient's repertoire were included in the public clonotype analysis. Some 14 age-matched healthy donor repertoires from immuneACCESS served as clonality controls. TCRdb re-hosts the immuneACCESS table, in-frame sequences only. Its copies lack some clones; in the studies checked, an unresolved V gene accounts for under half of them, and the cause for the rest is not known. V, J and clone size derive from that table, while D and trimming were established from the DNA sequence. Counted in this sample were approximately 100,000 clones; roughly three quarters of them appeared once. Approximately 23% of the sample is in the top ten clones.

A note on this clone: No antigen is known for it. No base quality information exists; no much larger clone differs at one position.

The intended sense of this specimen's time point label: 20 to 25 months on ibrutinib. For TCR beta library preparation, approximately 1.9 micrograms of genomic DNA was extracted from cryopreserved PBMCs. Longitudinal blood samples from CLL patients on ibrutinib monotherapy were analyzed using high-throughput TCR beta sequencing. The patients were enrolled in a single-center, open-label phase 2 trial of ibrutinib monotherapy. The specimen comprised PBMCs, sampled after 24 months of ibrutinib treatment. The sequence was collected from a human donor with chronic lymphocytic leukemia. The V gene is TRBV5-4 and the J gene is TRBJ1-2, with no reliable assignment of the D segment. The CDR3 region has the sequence CASTPGRTNYGYTF. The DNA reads TGTGCCAGCACCCCCGGCAGAACTAACTATGGCTACACCTTC.